Listed below are T cell receptor beta chains from one sample, sequenced in a study of blood T cell repertoires in COVID-19. Only in-frame clones appear in the TCRdb table, and some are missing; sequencing was by immunoSEQ multiplex PCR. The repertoire has some 83,000 clones, over 85% of them found once; the top ten carry 2% to 3%. Sequencing was carried out using peripheral blood. These receptor sequences come from a man aged 50-60 years with acute or convalescent COVID-19. Each CDR3 is given with its conserved first and last residue. The order of the fields is J gene, clone size, V gene, D gene, CDR3 protein, CDR3 DNA. A D gene is named only where the DNA matches it firmly. Size is omitted from some rows. Given values are once, few, many or a class for expanded clones.

TRBJ1-1	.	TRBV2	.	CASRKMANTEAFF	TGTGCCAGCAGAAAGATGGCGAACACTGAAGCTTTCTTT
TRBJ2-1	.	TRBV3-1/TRBV3-2	.	CASKWRDSKYNEQFF	TGTGCCAGCAAGTGGCGGGACAGTAAGTACAATGAGCAGTTCTTC
TRBJ2-7	few	TRBV10-3	TRBD2	CACGTSGRRDEQYF	TGTGCCTGCGGGACTAGCGGGAGGAGGGACGAGCAGTACTTC
TRBJ1-2	.	TRBV19	.	CASSFRDFYGYTF	TGTGCCAGTAGCTTCCGGGACTTTTATGGCTACACCTTC
TRBJ2-1	once	TRBV28	.	CASSSPLRADEQFF	TGTGCCAGCAGTTCTCCCTTACGTGCGGATGAGCAGTTCTTC
TRBJ2-3	.	TRBV6-6	TRBD1	CASSPRAGGNTDTQYF	TGTGCCAGCAGTCCCCGGGCAGGGGGCAACACAGATACGCAGTATTTT
TRBJ2-3	.	TRBV19	.	CASRPANTDTQYF	TGTGCCAGTCGCCCAGCGAACACAGATACGCAGTATTTT
TRBJ2-3	.	TRBV24-1	TRBD2	CATSDLTLAGADTQYF	TGTGCCACCAGTGACCTCACCCTAGCGGGGGCAGATACGCAGTATTTT
TRBJ2-1	.	TRBV7-9	.	CASSLAGYQSSYNEQFF	TGTGCCAGCAGCTTAGCGGGCTACCAGAGCTCCTACAATGAGCAGTTCTTC
TRBJ2-7	.	TRBV20-1	.	CSASGSLDHEQYF	TGCAGTGCTAGTGGCAGCCTAGACCACGAGCAGTACTTC
TRBJ2-7	.	TRBV5-1	.	CASSQGQGSSYEQYF	TGCGCCAGCAGTCAAGGCCAGGGAAGCTCCTACGAGCAGTACTTC
TRBJ2-2	.	TRBV21-1	.	CASSKGMTLAPLAAGELFF	TGTGCCAGCAGCAAAGGCATGACCCTAGCGCCTCTGGCAGCCGGGGAGCTGTTTTTT
TRBJ1-4	.	TRBV6-1	.	CASSDISTNEKLFF	TGTGCCAGCAGTGACATTTCAACTAATGAAAAACTGTTTTTT
TRBJ2-5	.	TRBV11-2	TRBD2	CASSIRGTSGRQETQYF	TGTGCCAGCAGCATCAGAGGGACTAGCGGGAGGCAAGAGACCCAGTACTTC